The clone carrying this T cell receptor beta chain was counted once. Germline CDR1 reads MGHRA; CDR2 reads YSYEKL. CDR3 length: 15 residues. Trimming removed 0 bases from V and 0 bases from J, with 7 bases in between. The sample is drawn from a study of CD39 and CD103 CD8 tumor-infiltrating T cells. Each sorted subset gave 10,000 to 100,000 cells for genomic DNA. Libraries were prepared by immunoSEQ multiplex PCR; TCRdb keeps only in-frame clonotypes and omits some of them. Of under 20,000 clones listed, 75% to 95% are singletons. The sequence was collected from a human donor with head and neck squamous cell carcinoma. The rearrangement links TRBV4-1 to TRBJ2-3; D gene uncertain. The specimen was CD8+ T cells sorted from blood. Subset indicated: total memory CD8 T cells (CD45RA-CCR7+/-) from blood or uninvolved lymph node. This CDR3 is CASSQDVASTDTQYF. CDR3 coding DNA: TGCGCCAGCAGCCAAGATGTCGCTAGCACAGATACGCAGTATTTT.